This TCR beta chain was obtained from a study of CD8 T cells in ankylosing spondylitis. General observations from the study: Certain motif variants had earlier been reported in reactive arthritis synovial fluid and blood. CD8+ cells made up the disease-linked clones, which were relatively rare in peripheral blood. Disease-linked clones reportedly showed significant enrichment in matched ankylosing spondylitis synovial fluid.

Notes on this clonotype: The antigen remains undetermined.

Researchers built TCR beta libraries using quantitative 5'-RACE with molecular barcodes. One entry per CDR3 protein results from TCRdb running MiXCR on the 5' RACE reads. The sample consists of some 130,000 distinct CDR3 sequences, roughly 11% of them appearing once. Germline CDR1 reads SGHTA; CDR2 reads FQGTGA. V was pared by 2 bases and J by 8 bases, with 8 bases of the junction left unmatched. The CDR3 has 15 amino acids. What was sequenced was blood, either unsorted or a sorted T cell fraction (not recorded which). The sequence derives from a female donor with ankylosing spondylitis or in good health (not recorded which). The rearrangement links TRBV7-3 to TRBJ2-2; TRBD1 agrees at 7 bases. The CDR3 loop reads CASSLETGASGELFF. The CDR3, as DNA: TGTGCCAGCAGCTTAGAAACAGGGGCTTCAGGGGAGCTGTTTTTT.